This T cell receptor beta chain was sequenced during a study of T cell changes during pregnancy in multiple sclerosis. TCRdb keeps only in-frame clones here, not all; method: immunoSEQ multiplex PCR. Of around 73,000 clones listed, around 92% are singletons. Germline CDR1 SNHLY, CDR2 FYNNEI. The junction had 7 bases not matched to a gene; V was cut back by 7 bases and J by 1 base. The CDR3 length is 16 residues. The V gene is TRBV2, the J gene TRBJ1-4; TRBD1 aligns across 9 bases. The sequence was collected from a female donor in good health, enrolled as a control in a pregnancy study. The source was peripheral blood, collected in the third trimester of pregnancy. CDR3 loop: CASKGTGTLTNEKLFF. CDR3 DNA: TGTGCCAGCAAAGGGACAGGGACCCTAACTAATGAAAAACTGTTTTTT.